This TCR beta chain came from a study of blood T cells in healthy people across ages. Study information: Per every two T cells, about one barcoded beta molecule was captured by template switching. Overall study findings and caveats: Diversity estimates drawn from one million T cells were deemed underestimates.

As to this clonotype: Its antigen is not known.

This CDR3 contains 12 residues. CDR1 is DFQATT, CDR2 SNEGSKA, per germline (reference sequence). Losses at the gene ends were 7 bases for V and 8 bases for J; bases not matched to a gene: 7. PCR was performed a second time for roughly 6 to 12 cycles using a sample-barcoded 5' primer and a J-beta primer mix. TCRdb itself ran the 5' RACE reads through MiXCR, one entry per CDR3 protein. The sample lists around 1.1 million distinct CDR3 sequences; more than 30% were seen once. The material sequenced was blood. J is TRBJ1-2 and V is TRBV20-1; 10 nucleotides match TRBD1. The source of this sequence is a man in his late teens or twenties in good health. The CDR3 DNA reads TGCAGTGAAAGACAGGGGGCGAGAGGCTACACCTTC. This gives the protein CSERQGARGYTF.